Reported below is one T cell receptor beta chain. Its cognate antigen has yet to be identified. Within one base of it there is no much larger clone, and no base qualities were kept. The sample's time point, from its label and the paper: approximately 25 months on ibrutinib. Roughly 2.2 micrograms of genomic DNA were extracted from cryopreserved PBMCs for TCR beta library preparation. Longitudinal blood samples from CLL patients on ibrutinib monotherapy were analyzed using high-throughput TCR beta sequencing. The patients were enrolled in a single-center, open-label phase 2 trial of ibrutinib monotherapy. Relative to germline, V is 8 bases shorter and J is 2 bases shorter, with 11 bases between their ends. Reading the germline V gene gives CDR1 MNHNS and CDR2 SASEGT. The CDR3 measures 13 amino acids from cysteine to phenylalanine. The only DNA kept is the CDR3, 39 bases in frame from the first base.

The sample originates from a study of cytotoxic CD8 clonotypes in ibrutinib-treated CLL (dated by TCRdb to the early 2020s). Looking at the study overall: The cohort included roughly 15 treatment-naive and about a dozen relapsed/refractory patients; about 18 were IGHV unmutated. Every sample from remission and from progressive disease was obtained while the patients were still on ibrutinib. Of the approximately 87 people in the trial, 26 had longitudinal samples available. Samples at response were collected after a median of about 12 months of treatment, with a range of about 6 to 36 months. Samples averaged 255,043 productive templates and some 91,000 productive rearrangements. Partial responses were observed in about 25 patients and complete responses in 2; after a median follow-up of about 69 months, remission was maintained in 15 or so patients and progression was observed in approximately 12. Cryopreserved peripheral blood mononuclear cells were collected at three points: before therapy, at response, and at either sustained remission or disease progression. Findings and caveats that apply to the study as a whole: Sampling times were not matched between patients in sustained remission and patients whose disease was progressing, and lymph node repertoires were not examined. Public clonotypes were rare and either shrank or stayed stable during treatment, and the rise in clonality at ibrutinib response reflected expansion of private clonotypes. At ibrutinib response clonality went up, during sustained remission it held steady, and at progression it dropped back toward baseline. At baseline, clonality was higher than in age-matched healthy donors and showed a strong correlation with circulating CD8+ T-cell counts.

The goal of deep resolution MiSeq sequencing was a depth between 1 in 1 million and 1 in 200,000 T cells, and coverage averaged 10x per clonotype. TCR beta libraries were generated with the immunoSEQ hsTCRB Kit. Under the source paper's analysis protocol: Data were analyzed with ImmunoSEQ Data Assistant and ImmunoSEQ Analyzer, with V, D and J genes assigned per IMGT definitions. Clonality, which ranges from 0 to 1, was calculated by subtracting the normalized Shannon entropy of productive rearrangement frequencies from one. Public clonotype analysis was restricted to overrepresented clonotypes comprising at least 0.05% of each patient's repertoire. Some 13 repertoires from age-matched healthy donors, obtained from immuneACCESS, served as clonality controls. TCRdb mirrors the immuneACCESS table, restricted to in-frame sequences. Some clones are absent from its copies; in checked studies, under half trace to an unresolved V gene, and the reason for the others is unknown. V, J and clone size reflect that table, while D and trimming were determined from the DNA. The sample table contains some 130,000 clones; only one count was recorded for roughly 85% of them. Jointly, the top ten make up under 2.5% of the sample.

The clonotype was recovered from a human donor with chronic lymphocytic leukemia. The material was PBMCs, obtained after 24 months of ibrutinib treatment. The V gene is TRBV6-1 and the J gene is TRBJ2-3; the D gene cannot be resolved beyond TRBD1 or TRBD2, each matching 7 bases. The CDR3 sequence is CASQGGVTDTQYF. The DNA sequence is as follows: TGTGCCAGCCAGGGGGGGGTCACAGATACGCAGTATTTT.